This T cell receptor (beta chain) was retrieved from a study of blood T cell repertoires in COVID-19. Whole-study context: Italy, Spain and the United States were the sources of the convalescent and acute COVID-19 samples. In each case, the material was cDNA or gDNA derived from T cells, B-cell-depleted T cells, or PBMCs.

The V gene end was trimmed by 5 bases and the J gene end by 7 bases; junction bases not matched to a gene: 4. This CDR3 has 14 residues. The germline gives CDR1 SEHNR, CDR2 FQNEAQ (reference sequence). Participant age was about 18 to 89 years, and participants resided in roughly 25 US areas. Produced via immunoSEQ multiplex PCR; TCRdb's table is partial and in-frame only. Counted here are 250,000 or so clones, more than 80% occurring once; the ten biggest clones make up approximately 1.8%. The chain couples TRBV7-9 to TRBJ1-4; 10 bases are a match to TRBD1. Sample: PBMCs or T cells enriched from blood (not recorded which). The TCR originated in a man between 60 and 70 years old who had recovered from COVID-19. CDR3 loop: CASSLGTGVEKLFF. CDR3 bases: TGTGCCAGCAGCCTAGGGACAGGGGTTGAAAAACTGTTTTTT. The variable domain in full, with the rest retrieved from reference TRBV7-9 and TRBJ1-4, is DTGVSQNPRHKITKRGQNVTFRCDPISEHNRLYWYRQTLGQGPEFLTYFQNEAQLEKSRLLSDRFSAERPKGSFSTLEIQRTEQGDSAMYLCASSLGTGVEKLFFGSGTQLSVL.